This TCR beta chain was captured in a study of human T cells and chemical hapten exposure. About the research overall: The variation in per-sample TCR yields arose mainly from small differences in pooled library volumes.

Germline CDR1 and CDR2: LNHDA and SQIVND (reference sequence). V shed 7 bases and J shed 2 bases, with 2 bases lying between them. The CDR3 runs to 10 residues. As the library was built, unique molecular identifiers were attached to individual cDNA molecules. Original handling: The median was 95,638 TCRs per sample, ranging roughly 23,224 to 690,600. TCRdb ran MiXCR on the 5' RACE reads and lists one entry per CDR3 protein. The V and J calls come from TCRdb's annotation, not from the publication. Altogether around 140,000 distinct CDR3 sequences are present, around 4% being singletons, with the ten largest covering 1.3% to 1.5%. The study's findings and limits: DPC sensitization produced no change in TCRs with frequency above 1 in 1000.

Total RNA was extracted from unfractionated whole blood. This clonotype was detected many times. Its specificity is not known. V gene TRBV19 combines with J gene TRBJ1-2; D is uncertain. The clonotype was recovered from a female donor in good health. The CDR3 loop is CASNNYGYTF. DNA for the CDR3: TGTGCCAGTAACAACTATGGCTACACCTTC.